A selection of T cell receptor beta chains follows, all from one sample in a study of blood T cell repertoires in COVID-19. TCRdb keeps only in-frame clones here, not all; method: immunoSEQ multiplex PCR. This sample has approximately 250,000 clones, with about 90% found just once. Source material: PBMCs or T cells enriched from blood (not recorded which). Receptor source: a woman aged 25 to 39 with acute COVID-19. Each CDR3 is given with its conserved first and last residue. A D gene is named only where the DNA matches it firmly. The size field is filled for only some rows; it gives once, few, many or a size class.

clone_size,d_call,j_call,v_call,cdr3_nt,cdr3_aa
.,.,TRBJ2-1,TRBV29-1,TGCAGCACGGAAGGAGTCTATAGTTCCTACAATGAGCAGTTCTTC,CSTEGVYSSYNEQFF
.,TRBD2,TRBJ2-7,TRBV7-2,TGTGCCAGCAGCGCGATAGAAGGGTCGGGACTAGGCCATGACGAGCAGTACTTC,CASSAIEGSGLGHDEQYF
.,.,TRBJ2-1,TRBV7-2,TGTGCCAGCAGCCAGCGGATAGCAGAGTACAATGAGCAGTTCTTC,CASSQRIAEYNEQFF
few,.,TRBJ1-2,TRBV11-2,TGTGCCAGCAGCTTAAGTGCTTCAGCTAACTATGGCTACACCTTC,CASSLSASANYGYTF
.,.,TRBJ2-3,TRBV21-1,TGTGCCAGCAGCAAAGGTCGGACACTTGGGGGCACAGATACGCAGTATTTT,CASSKGRTLGGTDTQYF
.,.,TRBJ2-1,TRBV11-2,TGTGCCAGCAGCCCCGCCTGGACGGGGAGCTCCTACAATGAGCAGTTCTTC,CASSPAWTGSSYNEQFF
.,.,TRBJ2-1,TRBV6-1,TGTGCCAGCAGTGAAGGGGTTAGCCCCAATGAGCAGTTCTTC,CASSEGVSPNEQFF
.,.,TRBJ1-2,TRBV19,TGTGCCAGTAGTACCCTTCCCCCGGTCAGGGCAACGAACTATGGCTACACCTTC,CASSTLPPVRATNYGYTF
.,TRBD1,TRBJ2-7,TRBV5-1,TGCGCCAGCAGCTGGGGACAGGGTTCCTACGAGCAGTACTTC,CASSWGQGSYEQYF
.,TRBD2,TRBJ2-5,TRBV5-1,TGCGCCAGCAGCTCCCGGACTAGCGGGCCCCAAGAGACCCAGTACTTC,CASSSRTSGPQETQYF
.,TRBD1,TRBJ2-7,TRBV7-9,TGTGCCAGCAGCTCACCACAGGGGAACGAGCAGTACTTC,CASSSPQGNEQYF
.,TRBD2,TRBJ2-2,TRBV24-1,TGTGCCACCAGTGATTCCTGGACTAGCGGGAGGGCCGGGGAGCTGTTTTTT,CATSDSWTSGRAGELFF
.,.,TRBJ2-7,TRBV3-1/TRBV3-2,TGTGCCAGCAGCCTTACCGGGGGCGAGCAGTACTTC,CASSLTGGEQYF
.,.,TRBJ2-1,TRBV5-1,TGCGCCAGCAGCTGGGACTTGAGCTCCTACAATGAGCAGTTCTTC,CASSWDLSSYNEQFF
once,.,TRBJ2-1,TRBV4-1,TGCGCCAGCAGCCAAGATCCCGGGAATGAGCAGTTCTTC,CASSQDPGNEQFF
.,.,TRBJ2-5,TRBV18,TGTGCCAGCTCACCACCGCCGGGGGAGACCCAGTACTTC,CASSPPPGETQYF
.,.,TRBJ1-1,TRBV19,TGTGCCAGTAGCAATCCCCGACAGTTGAACACTGAAGCTTTCTTT,CASSNPRQLNTEAFF
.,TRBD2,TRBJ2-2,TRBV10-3,TGTGCCATCAGAGGACTAGCGGGAGGGCCGGGTACCGGGGAGCTGTTTTTT,CAIRGLAGGPGTGELFF
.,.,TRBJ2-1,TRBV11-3,TGTGCCAGCAGCCACGACAACAATGAGCAGTTCTTC,CASSHDNNEQFF
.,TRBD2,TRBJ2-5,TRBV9,TGTGCCAGCAGCGAGTTGCAGGGAGCGGGAGGAGGAGAGACCCAGTACTTC,CASSELQGAGGGETQYF
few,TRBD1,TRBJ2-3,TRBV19,TGTGCCAGTAGTATTCTGACAGGGGCAGATACGCAGTATTTT,CASSILTGADTQYF
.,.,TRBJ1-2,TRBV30,TGTGCCTGGAGTGTATGGGGGGGCTATGGCTACACCTTC,CAWSVWGGYGYTF
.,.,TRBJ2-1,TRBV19,TGTGCCAGTAGACAGGAACAGGGCAATGAGCAGTTCTTC,CASRQEQGNEQFF
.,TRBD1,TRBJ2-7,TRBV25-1,TGTGCCGCCGGGACAGGGGCCTACGAGCAGTACTTC,CAAGTGAYEQYF
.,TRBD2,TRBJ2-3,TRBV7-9,TGTGCCAGCAGCTTAGGCGGGAGGCCCCTCACAGATACGCAGTATTTT,CASSLGGRPLTDTQYF
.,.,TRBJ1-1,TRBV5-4,TGTGCCAGCAGGCAAACCGGGACACCTGAAGCTTTCTTT,CASRQTGTPEAFF
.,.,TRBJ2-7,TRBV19,TGTGCCAGTAGTATAGAACACATGGTGACCTACGAGCAGTACTTC,CASSIEHMVTYEQYF
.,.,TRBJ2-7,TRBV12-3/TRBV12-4,TGTGCCAGCAGTAGCGGGCCCTCCGAGGAGCAGTACTTC,CASSSGPSEEQYF
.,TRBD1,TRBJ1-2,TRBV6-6,TGTGCCAGCAGGGATACGGGACAGGGTTATGGCTACACCTTC,CASRDTGQGYGYTF
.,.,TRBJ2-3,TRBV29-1,TGCAGCGCCCGGGGACACCGCACAGATACGCAGTATTTT,CSARGHRTDTQYF
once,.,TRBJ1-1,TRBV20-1,TGCAGTGCCACCTACAGAGAAGCTTTCTTT,CSATYREAFF